These 30 T cell receptor beta chains share one sample of origin, sequenced in a study of T cell repertoires in cytomegalovirus infection. Their cognate antigens are unknown. TCRdb called the reads again in MiXCR, with one record for every CDR3 protein. The sample has nearly 70,000 distinct CDR3 sequences; 20% to 25% are singletons. Sequenced material: PBMCs, sequenced either directly or after in vitro stimulation (not recorded which). Receptor source: a human donor in good health (CMV status not recorded). Some clones in this sample may be carry-over from other donors' samples.

This clonotype was recorded a few times. This rearrangement joins TRBV20-1 to TRBJ2-3, with TRBD2 matching 9 bases. This CDR3 comprises 14 residues. Germline loops: CDR1 DFQATT, CDR2 SNEGSKA (reference sequence). CDR3 loop: CSQGGAGGRDTQYF. The CDR3 nucleotides read TGCAGCCAAGGGGGAGCGGGAGGAAGAGATACGCAGTATTTT.

This clonotype was seen ten or more times. The chain recombines TRBV7-2 with TRBJ2-1, with D perhaps matching TRBD1 or TRBD2 (5 bases each). The V end was cut by 5 bases, the J end by 9 bases, with 8 bases between. Germline CDR1 and CDR2: SGHTA and FQGNSA. The CDR3 spans 11 residues. CDR3 in DNA: TGTGCCAGCAGCCGAGGGGTTGAGCAGTTCTTC. It codes for CASSRGVEQFF.

CDR3 region: CASSLEGESPLHF. CDR3 coding DNA: TGTGCCAGCAGCTTAGAAGGGGAATCACCCCTCCACTTT. The chain couples TRBV7-9 to TRBJ1-6; a weak D match, TRBD1 (5 bases). The CDR3 length is 13 residues. V was pared by 1 base and J by 10 bases, with 8 bases between. The germline CDR1 and CDR2 sequences are SEHNR and FQNEAQ (reference sequence).

This clonotype has only a few counts. The chain has TRBV6-5 and TRBJ1-2; no definite D call. This CDR3 has 14 amino acids. Germline assignment: CDR1 MNHEY and CDR2 SVGAGI. V lost 5 bases, J lost 1 base, and 11 bases lay in between. CDR3 DNA: TGTGCCAGCAGTCCTATAACAGATAACTATGGCTACACCTTC. This encodes CASSPITDNYGYTF.

V usage is TRBV7-3 and J usage is TRBJ2-3; tentative D call: TRBD1 (5 bases). Looked up from germline, CDR1 is SGHTA and CDR2 is FQGTGA. The CDR3 length is 14 residues. With 5 bases removed from V and 4 bases from J, the gap between germline ends came to 13 bases. The CDR3 DNA sequence: TGTGCCAGCAGCCGCGGCTCCAGGGCAGATACGCAGTATTTT. Protein: CASSRGSRADTQYF.

The rearrangement links TRBV7-9 to TRBJ2-1; the match to TRBD2 covers 8 bases. The CDR3 is 16 amino acids. From germline, CDR1 is SEHNR and CDR2 FQNEAQ (reference sequence). J was trimmed by 9 bases and V by 5 bases; bases with no gene match: 15. CDR3 DNA: TGTGCCAGCAGCCCCCGGGGGGCGGGAGGCCGCCCTGAGCAGTTCTTC. As protein: CASSPRGAGGRPEQFF.

The table lists this clonotype with a few counts. The gene calls are TRBV20-1 and TRBJ2-1, with D maybe TRBD2 (5 bases). This CDR3 has 14 residues. CDR1 is DFQATT and CDR2 is SNEGSKA in the germline V gene (reference sequence). In nucleotides, the CDR3 is TGCAGCTCCCTTTTGGGGAGCACCTACAATGAGCAGTTCTTC. It is translated as CSSLLGSTYNEQFF.

This clonotype was observed a few times. The CDR3 region has the DNA TGTGCCACCAGTGACCCCCGGGCTCCGGGACTAGCGGGAAATGAGCAGTTCTTC. Translation: CATSDPRAPGLAGNEQFF. The rearrangement uses TRBV24-1 and TRBJ2-1; TRBD2 aligns across 13 bases. From germline, CDR1 is KGHDR and CDR2 SFDVKD. This CDR3 comprises 18 residues. V lost 4 bases to trimming and J lost 7 bases; unmatched junction nucleotides: 12.

This clonotype showed up just a few times. The CDR3 protein is CSVEERSRYEQYF. DNA of the CDR3: TGCAGCGTTGAAGAAAGATCACGGTACGAGCAGTACTTC. V is TRBV29-1 and J is TRBJ2-7; D remains ambiguous. This CDR3 region has 13 residues. Germline values: CDR1 SQVTM, CDR2 ANQGSEA. With 0 bases removed from V and 4 bases from J, the gap between germline ends came to 10 bases.

The count of this clonotype is one. CDR3 protein: CASRATRVNEQFF. DNA for the CDR3: TGTGCCAGCAGAGCGACCAGAGTCAATGAGCAGTTCTTC. V usage is TRBV6-1 and J usage is TRBJ2-1; D gene uncertain. The CDR3 spans 13 residues. The V gene's germline CDR1 is MNHNS and CDR2 SASEGT. V gave up 6 bases and J gave up 6 bases, with 12 bases separating them.

This clonotype was recorded many times. The chain recombines TRBV7-2 with TRBJ2-1, with 12 bases fitting TRBD2. Germline lookup yields CDR1 SGHTA and CDR2 FQGNSA. With V trimmed by 4 bases and J by 4 bases, 5 bases remained unmatched. This CDR3 has 16 amino acids. CDR3 residues: CASSSTSGSGYNEQFF. DNA for the CDR3: TGTGCCAGCAGCTCGACTAGCGGGAGCGGATACAATGAGCAGTTCTTC.

The rearrangement uses TRBV5-5 and TRBJ2-2, with D unresolved. The V gene's germline CDR1 is SGHKS and CDR2 YYEKEE (reference sequence). The CDR3 is 14 residues long. V was cut by 5 bases and J by 4 bases, with 12 bases left in between. In DNA form, the CDR3 reads TGTGCCAGCAGTACGGACCTCCTCACCGGGGAGCTGTTTTTT. It translates to CASSTDLLTGELFF.

This clonotype was detected once. The V and J genes are TRBV27 and TRBJ2-1; TRBD1 matches at 9 bases. Germline loops: CDR1 MNHEY, CDR2 SMNVEV (reference sequence). Trimming took 2 bases from V and 7 from J; bases not matched to a gene: 6. The CDR3 spans 15 residues. CDR3 coding DNA: TGTGCCAGCAGTTTAACGGGACAGGGATCTAATGAGCAGTTCTTC. As protein: CASSLTGQGSNEQFF.

This chain links TRBV6-5 with TRBJ2-5, with TRBD1 matching 9 bases. The CDR3 totals 16 residues. Per germline, CDR1 MNHEY and CDR2 SVGAGI. J lost 1 base, V lost 0 bases, and 3 bases had no gene match. CDR3: CASSYSNRGPQETQYF. The CDR3 coding sequence is TGTGCCAGCAGTTACTCGAACAGGGGGCCCCAAGAGACCCAGTACTTC.

This clonotype was counted between two and nine times. The chain recombines TRBV7-8 with TRBJ1-2, with no clear D. The CDR3 contains 13 residues. Germline CDR1 reads SGHVS; CDR2 reads FQNEAQ. V gave up 5 bases and J gave up 3 bases, with 10 bases separating them. CDR3 in DNA: TGTGCCAGCAGCACGGCAGAATACTATGGCTACACCTTC. It encodes CASSTAEYYGYTF.

This clonotype was found a few times. The chain has TRBV6-2 or TRBV6-3 and TRBJ2-2; D is uncertain. V was trimmed by 4 bases and J by 3 bases, leaving 12 bases between them. CDR1 MNHEY and CDR2 SVGEGT come from the germline V gene. The length of the CDR3 is 15 residues. For the CDR3, the DNA is TGTGCCAGCAGTTTTCTGACTCGCGACACCGGGGAGCTGTTTTTT. Protein product: CASSFLTRDTGELFF.

This clonotype has ten or more counts. V is TRBV7-2 and J is TRBJ1-1; possibly TRBD1 for D (5 bases). The CDR3 loop spans 16 amino acids. Per the germline V gene, CDR1 is SGHTA and CDR2 is FQGNSA. The V and J ends lost 5 bases and 3 bases respectively, with 19 bases between them. CDR3 DNA sequence: TGTGCCAGCAGCCCGAAATTGGCAGGGTGGGACACTGAAGCTTTCTTT. Translating gives CASSPKLAGWDTEAFF.

The rearrangement links TRBV6-1 to TRBJ1-1; D is uncertain. The CDR3 has 14 amino acids. Trimming stripped 7 bases from V and 0 bases from J, with 12 bases between. CDR1 is MNHNS and CDR2 is SASEGT in the germline V gene. The CDR3 DNA reads TGTGCCAGCATCGAAAGTAGAGTGAACACTGAAGCTTTCTTT. Translating it yields CASIESRVNTEAFF.

The sample holds one count of this clonotype. The V and J genes are TRBV4-1 and TRBJ2-7; D unclear. Germline assignment: CDR1 MGHRA and CDR2 YSYEKL. Deletions cut 0 bases from V and 2 bases from J, with 5 bases between. The CDR3 is 13 amino acids. CDR3 DNA: TGCGCCAGCAGCCAAGATTTGACCTACGAGCAGTACGTC. It is translated as CASSQDLTYEQYV.

The chain joins TRBV7-3 to TRBJ2-1, with TRBD1 matching over 9 bases. Trimming at V came to 5 bases and at J to 7 bases, leaving 6 bases not matched to a gene. CDR1 and CDR2 from the germline V gene are SGHTA and FQGTGA. The CDR3 covers 14 residues. CDR3 protein: CASSHGTGKNEQFF. CDR3 coding DNA: TGTGCCAGCAGCCACGGGACAGGGAAGAATGAGCAGTTCTTC.

This clonotype was seen more than once but under ten times. This rearrangement joins TRBV10-1 to TRBJ2-1; the D is unclear. CDR3 size: 14 residues. V was clipped by 0 bases and J by 8 bases, with 11 bases between them. From germline, CDR1 is WNHNN and CDR2 SYGVQD (reference sequence). The CDR3 loop reads CASSESPLIDEQFF. The CDR3 nucleotides are TGCGCCAGCAGTGAGTCCCCGCTAATTGATGAGCAGTTCTTC.

This clonotype was counted ten times or more. The chain joins TRBV7-6 to TRBJ2-7, with D unresolved. V was clipped by 0 bases and J by 1 base, with 4 bases between them. CDR1 is SGHVS and CDR2 is FNYEAQ in the germline V gene. This CDR3 has 13 residues. Written as DNA, the CDR3 is TGTGCCAGCAGCTTAGCAGCGTCCTACGAGCAGTACTTC. This sequence encodes CASSLAASYEQYF.

This clonotype was counted only a few times. CDR3 in DNA: TGTGCCAGCAGTTTACAGATAGCCCCGGCCCGAATGACAGATACGCAGTATTTT. Amino acids: CASSLQIAPARMTDTQYF. The V call is TRBV12-3 or TRBV12-4, the J call TRBJ2-3, with D unresolved. Between the trimmed V and J ends, which lost 2 bases and 3 bases, there was a span of 21 bases. The CDR3 runs to 18 residues.

V usage is TRBV9 and J usage is TRBJ1-1; D is unresolved. The germline gives CDR1 SGDLS, CDR2 YYNGEE. Trimming took 5 bases from V and 8 from J, leaving 28 bases between them. CDR3 length equals 17 residues. The CDR3 spells CASSQTAYPRTESEAFF. The CDR3 region has the DNA TGTGCCAGCAGTCAAACAGCCTACCCTAGAACCGAGTCAGAAGCTTTCTTT.

In this sample, this clonotype turned up a few times. The rearrangement joins TRBV7-3 to TRBJ2-5, with a possible D match to TRBD2 (6 bases). V gave up 2 bases and J gave up 3 bases, with 10 bases separating them. CDR3 length: 14 amino acids. Germline CDR1 and CDR2: SGHTA and FQGTGA. The CDR3 DNA reads TGTGCCAGCAGCTTATATCCGGGAGAAGAGACCCAGTACTTC. This translates into CASSLYPGEETQYF.

The chain has TRBV5-4 and TRBJ2-3; D might be TRBD2 (6 bases). The CDR3 is made up of 15 amino acids. The germline CDR1 and CDR2 sequences are SGHNT and YYREEE (reference sequence). V dropped 4 bases and J dropped 0 bases, with 12 bases sitting between them. CDR3 region: CASSMRGPSTDTQYF. CDR3 in DNA: TGTGCCAGCAGCATGCGGGGACCTAGCACAGATACGCAGTATTTT.

This chain uses TRBV5-4 with TRBJ2-3; tentative D call: TRBD1 (6 bases). The CDR3 runs to 18 residues. Germline V gene data show CDR1 as SGHNT and CDR2 as YYREEE (reference sequence). The V and J ends lost 4 bases and 0 bases respectively, with 21 bases between them. The CDR3 nucleotides are TGTGCCAGCAGCCCCCGGGACAACCGTTTTACTAGCACAGATACGCAGTATTTT. Residues: CASSPRDNRFTSTDTQYF.

This clonotype was seen ten or more times. The chain carries TRBV4-2 and TRBJ2-1; 7 bases are a match to TRBD2. V shed 1 base and J 0 bases; nucleotides not matched to a gene: 6. The germline V gene has CDR1 LGHNA and CDR2 YNFKEQ. This CDR3 is built from 17 residues. This CDR3 reads CASSQALAERSYNEQFF. CDR3 DNA: TGTGCCAGCAGCCAAGCTCTAGCGGAGCGCTCCTACAATGAGCAGTTCTTC.

This clonotype has a handful of counts. The J gene is TRBJ2-2, the V gene TRBV27, with 9 bases matching TRBD1. Germline V gene sequence: CDR1 MNHEY, CDR2 SMNVEV (reference sequence). The length of the CDR3 is 15 residues. V shed 5 bases, J shed 1 base, and the junction held 2 bases outside the gene matches. CDR3 sequence reads: CASSGDRVNTGELFF. DNA for the CDR3: TGTGCCAGCAGTGGGGACAGGGTGAACACCGGGGAGCTGTTTTTT.

This clonotype was counted at least ten times. V and J are TRBV9 and TRBJ1-5, with D possibly being TRBD1 (6 bases). The V end was cut by 3 bases, the J end by 1 base, with 11 bases between. There are 15 residues in the CDR3. Germline CDR1 SGDLS, CDR2 YYNGEE. CDR3 DNA: TGTGCCAGCAGCGCCGTGGACAGCAGCAATCAGCCCCAGCATTTT. This gives the protein CASSAVDSSNQPQHF.